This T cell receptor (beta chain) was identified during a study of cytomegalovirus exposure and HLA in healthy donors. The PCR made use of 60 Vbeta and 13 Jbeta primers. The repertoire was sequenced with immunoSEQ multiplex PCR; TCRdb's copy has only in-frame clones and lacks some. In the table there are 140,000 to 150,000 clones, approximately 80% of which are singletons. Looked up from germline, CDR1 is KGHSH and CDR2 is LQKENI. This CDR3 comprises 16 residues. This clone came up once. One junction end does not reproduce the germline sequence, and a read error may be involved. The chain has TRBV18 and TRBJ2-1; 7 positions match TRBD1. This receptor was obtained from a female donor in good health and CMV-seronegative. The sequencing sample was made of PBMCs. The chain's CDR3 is CASSPWSGTDYNEQLF. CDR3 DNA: TGTGCCAGCTCACCGTGGTCCGGGACAGACTACAATGAGCAGCTCTTC.